The rows below give T cell receptor beta chains drawn from one sample of a study of T cell responses to AZD1222 COVID-19 vaccine. TCRdb's table, derived via immunoSEQ multiplex PCR, lists solely in-frame clones and lacks some. The sample includes tens of thousands of clones, roughly 90% of them seen just once. Sequenced material: peripheral blood, taken 28 days after the second AZD1222 dose. All receptors derive from an adult who received the AZD1222 COVID-19 vaccine. Each CDR3 is given with its conserved first and last residue. D genes are given only for firm matches. The size of a clone is reported for some rows only, either as once, few or many, or as a class for expanded clones.

>TRBD2|NA|TRBV19|TRBJ2-1
TGTGCCAGTAGTTTAGCGGGAAGGACCTACAATGAGCAGTTCTTC
CASSLAGRTYNEQFF
>TRBD2|NA|TRBV15|TRBJ2-1
TGTGCCACCAGCGCAAAGCTCGGGACTAGCGGGAAAGCCTACAATGAGCAGTTCTTC
CATSAKLGTSGKAYNEQFF
>TRBD2|NA|TRBV30|TRBJ2-2
TGTGCCTGGAGACCCGAAAGCGGGAGGGGGAACACCGGGGAGCTGTTTTTT
CAWRPESGRGNTGELFF
>NA|NA|TRBV4-1|TRBJ2-4
TGCGCCAGCAGCCAAGATAGGCGGGTAGGACTCTCAAACATTCAGTACTTC
CASSQDRRVGLSNIQYF
>NA|NA|TRBV6-2/TRBV6-3|TRBJ1-5
TGTGCCAGCAGTTACTATCGGCAGTTAAATCAGCCCCAGCATTTT
CASSYYRQLNQPQHF
>NA|NA|TRBV7-2|TRBJ2-7
TGTGCCAGCAGGCCCGGGACGATCTACGAGCAGTACTTC
CASRPGTIYEQYF
>NA|NA|TRBV21-1|TRBJ1-1
TGTGCCAGCAGCCCGCAGGACGGGACAGAGAACACTGAAGCTTTCTTT
CASSPQDGTENTEAFF
>NA|NA|TRBV11-2|TRBJ2-1
TGTGCCAGCAGCTTTATAAGGGCCTACAATGAGCAGTTCTTC
CASSFIRAYNEQFF
>NA|NA|TRBV24-1|TRBJ1-1
TGTGCCACCCGGGGGAGTACAGGGAACACTGAAGCTTTCTTT
CATRGSTGNTEAFF
>TRBD2|once|TRBV6-5|TRBJ2-5
TGTGCCAGCACCGGCGGGAGCTTGAAGACCCAGTACTTC
CASTGGSLKTQYF
>TRBD1|NA|TRBV30|TRBJ1-2
TGTGCCTGGAGCCCCCGACAGGGAATGTCATATGGCTACACCTTC
CAWSPRQGMSYGYTF
>NA|NA|TRBV29-1|TRBJ2-2
TGCAGCGCAGGACAGCTAAACACCGGGGAGCTGTTTTTT
CSAGQLNTGELFF
>NA|NA|TRBV14|TRBJ2-3
TGTGCCAGCAGCCAAGATCTAACAAGCACAGATACGCAGTATTTT
CASSQDLTSTDTQYF
>NA|NA|TRBV14|TRBJ2-5
TGTGCCAGCAGCCAAGAAATCGGGGACACCCAGTACTTC
CASSQEIGDTQYF
>NA|NA|TRBV3-1/TRBV3-2|TRBJ1-2
TGTGCCAGCAGCCTTGACAGGCGAGGCTACACCTTC
CASSLDRRGYTF
>TRBD1|once|TRBV5-1|TRBJ1-2
TGCGCCAGCAGCCTCCCCGGGACAGGGGATGGCTACACCTTC
CASSLPGTGDGYTF
>TRBD2|NA|TRBV11-2|TRBJ2-1
TGTGCCAGCAGCGAGGTTCGCGGGAGGGCCCCCTACAATGAGCAGTTCTTC
CASSEVRGRAPYNEQFF
>TRBD2|NA|TRBV20-1|TRBJ2-3
TGCAGTGCTAGTTGGTGGGAGGGCAAAGATACGCAGTATTTT
CSASWWEGKDTQYF
>NA|NA|TRBV9|TRBJ1-1
TGTGCCAGCAGTGTAACACCCAACACTGAAGCTTTCTTT
CASSVTPNTEAFF
>TRBD2|NA|TRBV19|TRBJ2-7
TGTGCCAGTAGTCCCGGGACTAGTCGACCCTACGAGCAGTACTTC
CASSPGTSRPYEQYF
>NA|few|TRBV30|TRBJ1-5
TGTGCCTGGAGTTCGGCCGCTACTGCCTTCAATCAGCCCCAGCATTTT
CAWSSAATAFNQPQHF
>NA|NA|TRBV6-6|TRBJ1-2
TGTGCCAGCGGTAACAGGGTTAAGTACGACTATGGCTACACCTTC
CASGNRVKYDYGYTF
>NA|NA|TRBV9|TRBJ1-5
TGTGCCAGCAGCTCAAGCCACCAGGGAAGCAATCAGCCCCAGCATTTT
CASSSSHQGSNQPQHF
>TRBD2|NA|TRBV19|TRBJ2-1
TGTGCCAGTAGGGGGACTAGCGGGAGGTCCTACAATGAGCAGTTCTTC
CASRGTSGRSYNEQFF